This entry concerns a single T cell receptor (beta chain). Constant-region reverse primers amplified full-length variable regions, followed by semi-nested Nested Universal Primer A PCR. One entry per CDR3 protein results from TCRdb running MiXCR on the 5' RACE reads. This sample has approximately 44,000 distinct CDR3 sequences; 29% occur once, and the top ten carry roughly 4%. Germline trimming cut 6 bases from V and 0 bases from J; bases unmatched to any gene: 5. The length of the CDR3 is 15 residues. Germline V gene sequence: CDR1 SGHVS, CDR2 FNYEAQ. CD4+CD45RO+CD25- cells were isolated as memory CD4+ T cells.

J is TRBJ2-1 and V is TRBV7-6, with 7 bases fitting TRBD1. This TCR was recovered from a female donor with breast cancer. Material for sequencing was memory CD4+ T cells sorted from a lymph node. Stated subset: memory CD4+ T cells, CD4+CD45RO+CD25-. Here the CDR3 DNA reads TGTGCCAGCAGGTCGGGACAGAACTCCTACAATGAGCAGTTCTTC. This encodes CASRSGQNSYNEQFF.